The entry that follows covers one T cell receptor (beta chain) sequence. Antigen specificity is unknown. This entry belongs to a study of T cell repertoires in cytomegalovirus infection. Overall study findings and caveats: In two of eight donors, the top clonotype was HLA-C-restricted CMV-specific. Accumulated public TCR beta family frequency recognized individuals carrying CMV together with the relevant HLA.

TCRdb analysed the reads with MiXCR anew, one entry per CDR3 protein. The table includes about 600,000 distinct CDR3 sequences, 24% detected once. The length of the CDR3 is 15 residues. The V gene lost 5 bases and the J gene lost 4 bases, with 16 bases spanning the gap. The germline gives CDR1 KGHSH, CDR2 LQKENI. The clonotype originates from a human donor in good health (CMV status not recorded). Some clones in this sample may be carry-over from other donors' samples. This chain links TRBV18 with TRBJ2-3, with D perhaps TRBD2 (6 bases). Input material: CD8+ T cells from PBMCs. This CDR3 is CASSSLGGVADTQYF. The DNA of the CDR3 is TGTGCCAGCTCATCCCTCGGAGGGGTCGCAGATACGCAGTATTTT.